A single sample gave rise to the 6 T cell receptor beta chains below, sequenced in a study of blood T cell repertoires in COVID-19. The protocol was immunoSEQ multiplex PCR, while the TCRdb copy is restricted to in-frame clones and leaves out a portion. The table includes about 96,000 clones, over 85% detected once. Sequenced: peripheral blood. The receptors were gathered from a human donor with COVID-19, enrolled during active disease. The donor label of this sample is uncertain.

The V and J genes are TRBV6-1 and TRBJ2-3, with 10 bases matching TRBD2. Germline V gene data show CDR1 as MNHNS and CDR2 as SASEGT. V gave up 2 bases and J gave up 7 bases; unmatched junction bases: 6. CDR3 length: 15 amino acids. The CDR3 DNA reads TGTGCCAGCAGTGAACAAGCGGGGGGGCCAAATACGCAGTATTTT. It is translated as CASSEQAGGPNTQYF.

J is TRBJ1-4 and V is TRBV4-2; weak D call: TRBD1 (5 bases). CDR1 is LGHNA, CDR2 YNFKEQ, per germline. Trimming removed 1 base at V and 8 bases at J, with 17 bases between. This CDR3 has 16 residues. For the CDR3, the DNA is TGTGCCAGCAGCCAAGCCAGGGATATCCGGAGAGAAAAACTGTTTTTT. Amino acids: CASSQARDIRREKLFF.

This chain connects TRBV2 to TRBJ2-4; weak D call: TRBD1 (6 bases). The V and J ends lost 8 bases and 7 bases respectively, with 15 bases between them. Looked up from germline, CDR1 is SNHLY and CDR2 is FYNNEI. The CDR3 runs to 13 residues. CDR3 residues: CASLEGVGNIQYF. CDR3 nucleotide sequence: TGTGCCAGCCTCGAGGGGGTTGGGAACATTCAGTACTTC.

The rearrangement joins TRBV28 to TRBJ1-1, with D uncertain. CDR1 is MDHEN, CDR2 SYDVKM, per germline. The CDR3 consists of 16 residues. Deletions cut 3 bases from V and 1 base from J, with 15 bases between. CDR3 DNA sequence: TGTGCCAGCAGTTTTAGCGGCCTCGGGAGGAACACTGAAGCTTTCTTT. Amino acid sequence: CASSFSGLGRNTEAFF.

The rearrangement links TRBV5-5 to TRBJ2-3; D is uncertain. Germline V lookup: CDR1 SGHKS, CDR2 YYEKEE (reference sequence). V lost 4 bases, J lost 2 bases, and 17 bases lay in between. The CDR3 has 16 amino acids. The DNA of the CDR3 is TGTGCCAGCAGCCTTCTGCCGATAGAGGTCACAGATACGCAGTATTTT. Residues: CASSLLPIEVTDTQYF.

The J gene is TRBJ1-5, the V gene TRBV5-4; D not resolved. Trimming pared 2 bases from V and 1 base from J, leaving 13 bases between. CDR3 length: 16 residues. Germline CDR1 SGHNT, CDR2 YYREEE (reference sequence). The CDR3 DNA is TGTGCCAGCAGCTTAGGAGGGAGTGGCAGCAATCAGCCCCAGCATTTT. This gives the protein CASSLGGSGSNQPQHF. Combining the CDR3 with reference TRBV5-4 and TRBJ1-5 gives the whole variable domain ETGVTQSPTHLIKTRGQQVTLRCSSQSGHNTVSWYQQALGQGPQFIFQYYREEENGRGNFPPRFSGLQFPNYSSELNVNALELDDSALYLCASSLGGSGSNQPQHFGDGTRLSIL.